This TCR beta chain was identified in a study of T cell responses to AZD1222 COVID-19 vaccine. The study, taken as a whole, reports: Once two AZD1222 doses were given, Spike-specific TCR breadth and depth went up. Females made up more of the donors, who were largely white British, and clonal diversity may have come out too low.

It was second doses at about 4 or about 12 weeks that were pooled. This CDR3 spans 16 amino acids. Germline V gene data show CDR1 as SGHNT and CDR2 as YYREEE (reference sequence). V shed 0 bases and J 1 base; nucleotides not matched to a gene: 4. Assay: immunoSEQ multiplex PCR; the TCRdb copy retains only in-frame clones and omits some. This table holds about 110,000 clones, about 95% found once. Note on this clone: Its target is not known.

The sequencing here drew on peripheral blood, taken 28 days after the second AZD1222 dose. The clonotype originates from an adult who received the AZD1222 COVID-19 vaccine. V usage is TRBV5-4 and J usage is TRBJ2-1, with 7 positions matching TRBD2. Here the CDR3 reads CASSLDLAESYNEQFF. The CDR3 coding sequence is TGTGCCAGCAGCTTGGACCTAGCGGAGTCCTACAATGAGCAGTTCTTC.